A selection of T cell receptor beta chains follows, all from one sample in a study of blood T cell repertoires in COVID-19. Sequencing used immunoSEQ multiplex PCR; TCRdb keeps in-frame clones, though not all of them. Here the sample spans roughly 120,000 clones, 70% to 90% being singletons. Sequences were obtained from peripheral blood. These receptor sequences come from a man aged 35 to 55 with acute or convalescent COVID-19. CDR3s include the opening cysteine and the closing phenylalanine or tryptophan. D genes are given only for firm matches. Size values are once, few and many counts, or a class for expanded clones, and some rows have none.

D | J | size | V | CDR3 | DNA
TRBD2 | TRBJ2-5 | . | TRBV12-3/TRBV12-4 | CASSPGLGTQYF | TGTGCCAGCAGTCCGGGACTAGGGACCCAGTACTTC
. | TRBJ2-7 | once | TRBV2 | CASGRVAYEQYF | TGTGCCAGCGGCAGGGTGGCCTACGAGCAGTACTTC
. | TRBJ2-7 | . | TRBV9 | CASSPQQDSYEQYF | TGTGCCAGCAGCCCGCAACAGGACTCCTACGAGCAGTACTTC
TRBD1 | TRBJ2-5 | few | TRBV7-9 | CASSFPGQVETQYF | TGTGCCAGCAGCTTTCCGGGACAGGTAGAGACCCAGTACTTC
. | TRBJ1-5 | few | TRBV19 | CASSIFLRGANSNQPQHF | TGTGCCAGTAGTATATTTCTCAGGGGTGCGAATAGCAATCAGCCCCAGCATTTT
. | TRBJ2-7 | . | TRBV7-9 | CASRSGQTYEQYF | TGTGCCAGCAGATCTGGACAGACCTACGAGCAGTACTTC
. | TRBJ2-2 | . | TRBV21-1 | CASMSGGRNTGELFF | TGTGCCAGCATGTCGGGGGGAAGGAACACCGGGGAGCTGTTTTTT
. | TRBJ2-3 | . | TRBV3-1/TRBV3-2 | CASSQWGVSSTDTQYF | TGTGCCAGCAGCCAATGGGGGGTATCTAGCACAGATACGCAGTATTTT
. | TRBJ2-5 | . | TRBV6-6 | CASSYSGRVETQYF | TGTGCCAGCAGTTACTCCGGTCGGGTAGAGACCCAGTACTTC
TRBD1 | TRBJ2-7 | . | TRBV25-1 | CASSGANRGSYEQYF | TGTGCCAGCAGTGGCGCAAACAGGGGGTCGTACGAGCAGTACTTC
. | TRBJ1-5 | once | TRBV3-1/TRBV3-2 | CASSSQSNQPQHF | TGTGCCAGCAGCTCACAGAGTAATCAGCCCCAGCATTTT
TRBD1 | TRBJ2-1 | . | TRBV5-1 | CASSLGTGGSNEQFF | TGCGCCAGCAGCTTGGGGACAGGAGGATCCAATGAGCAGTTCTTC
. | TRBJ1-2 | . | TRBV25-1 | CASSLGGTNYGYTF | TGTGCCAGCAGCTTGGGAGGTACGAACTATGGCTACACCTTC